This T cell receptor beta chain derives from a study of blood T cell repertoires in COVID-19. Turning to the study itself: Some COVID-19 samples were acute and others convalescent; all came from the United States, Italy and Spain. T cells, B-cell-depleted T cells, or PBMCs provided the cDNA or gDNA that served as material.

With regard to this clone: At the DNA level, this CDR3 is encoded by other sequences in the same sample as well.

Per the original data handling: Amplified reference gene primers provided the basis for estimating nucleated cell counts. Only in-frame clones appear in the TCRdb table, and some are missing; sequencing was by immunoSEQ multiplex PCR. That table gives V, J and clone size, and the DNA gave D and trimming. The table has some 240,000 clones, roughly 82% seen once. The sequence was obtained from a woman between 40 and 50 years old who had recovered from COVID-19. The sequenced sample was peripheral blood.

CDR3 in amino acids: CAISGQANTEAFF. In nucleotides, the CDR3 is TGTGCCATCTCGGGACAGGCCAACACTGAAGCTTTCTTT. The V and J genes are TRBV10-3 and TRBJ1-1, with 8 nucleotides matching TRBD1. The V segment lost 8 bases and the J segment 2 bases; nucleotides outside the gene matches: 4. This CDR3 is built from 13 residues. In germline, CDR1 is ENHRY, CDR2 SYGVKD.